This T cell receptor beta chain was sequenced for a study of PD-1 blockade in mismatch repair-deficient tumors. Across the study: Patients had some twelve mismatch repair-deficient cancer types, all previously treated and progressing. Study-wide results and caveats: Tumor-resident clones, often absent from pretreatment blood, expanded after pembrolizumab and then contracted.

All patients were mismatch repair deficient, assessed by either PCR or immunohistochemistry. This clone was counted a single time. The target antigen is unknown. Trimming pared 5 bases from V and 8 bases from J, leaving 11 bases between. CDR1 is PRHDT, CDR2 FYEKMQ, per germline (reference sequence). The length of the CDR3 is 12 residues. Libraries were prepared by immunoSEQ multiplex PCR; TCRdb keeps only in-frame clonotypes and omits some of them. This sample carries under 150,000 clones, around 83% of them seen once, and the ten largest clones take roughly 12%. This chain uses TRBV13 with TRBJ2-3, with D possibly TRBD1 on 5 matching bases. The clonotype originates from an adult with mismatch repair-deficient cancer. The sample consisted of peripheral blood, taken 44 weeks after starting pembrolizumab. The CDR3 here is CASSPVQGTQYF. As DNA, the CDR3 is TGTGCCAGCAGCCCTGTTCAGGGTACGCAGTATTTT.